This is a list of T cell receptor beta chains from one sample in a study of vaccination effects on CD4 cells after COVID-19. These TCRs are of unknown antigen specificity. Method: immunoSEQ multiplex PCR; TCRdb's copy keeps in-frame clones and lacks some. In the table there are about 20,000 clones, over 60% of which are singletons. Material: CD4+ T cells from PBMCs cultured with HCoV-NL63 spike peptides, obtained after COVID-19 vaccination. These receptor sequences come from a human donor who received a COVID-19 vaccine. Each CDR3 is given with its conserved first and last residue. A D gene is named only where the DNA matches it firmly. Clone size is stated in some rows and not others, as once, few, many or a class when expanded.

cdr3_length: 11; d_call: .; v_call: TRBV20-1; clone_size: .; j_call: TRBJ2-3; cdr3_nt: TGCAGTGCTAGCGAACCCCCTACGCAGTATTTT; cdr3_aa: CSASEPPTQYF
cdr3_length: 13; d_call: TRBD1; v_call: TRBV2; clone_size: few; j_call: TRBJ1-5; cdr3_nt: TGTGCCACCAAACAGGGGAGTAATCAGCCCCAGCATTTT; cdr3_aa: CATKQGSNQPQHF
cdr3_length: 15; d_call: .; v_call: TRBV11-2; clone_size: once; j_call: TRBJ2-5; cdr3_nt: TGTGCCAGCAGCGTAGACGCGTCCCGAATTTCTACCCAGTACTTC; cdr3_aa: CASSVDASRISTQYF
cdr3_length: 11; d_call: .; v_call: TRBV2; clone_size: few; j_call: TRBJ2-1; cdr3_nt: TGTGCCAGCAGTGAGGGTATGTGGGGGTTCTTC; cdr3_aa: CASSEGMWGFF
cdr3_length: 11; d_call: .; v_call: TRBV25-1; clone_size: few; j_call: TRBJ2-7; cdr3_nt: TGTGCCAGCAGGGCCGGTTACGAGCAGTACTTC; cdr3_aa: CASRAGYEQYF
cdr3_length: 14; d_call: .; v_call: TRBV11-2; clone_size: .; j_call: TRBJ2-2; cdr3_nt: TGTGCCAGCAGCTTACGGAGGCAGGACGGGGAGCTGTTTTTT; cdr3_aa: CASSLRRQDGELFF
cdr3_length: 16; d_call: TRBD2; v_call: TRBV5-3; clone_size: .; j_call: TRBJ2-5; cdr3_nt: TGTGCCAGAAGCTTAGGGACTAGCGGGCGAAAAGAGACCCAGTACTTC; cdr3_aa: CARSLGTSGRKETQYF
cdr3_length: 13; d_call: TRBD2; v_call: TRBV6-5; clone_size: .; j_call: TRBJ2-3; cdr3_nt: TGTGCCAGCAATAGGCTAGCGGCAGATACGCAGTATTTT; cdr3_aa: CASNRLAADTQYF
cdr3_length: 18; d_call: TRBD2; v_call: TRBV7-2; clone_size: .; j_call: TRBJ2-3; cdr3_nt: TGTGCCAGCAGCCCTGCCTCGGCTAGCGGGACTAGCACAGATACGCAGTATTTT; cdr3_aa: CASSPASASGTSTDTQYF
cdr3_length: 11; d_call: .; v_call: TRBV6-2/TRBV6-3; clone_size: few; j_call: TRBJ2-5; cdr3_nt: TGTGCCAGCAGTTACGGGAGAGACCAGTACTTC; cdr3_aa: CASSYGRDQYF
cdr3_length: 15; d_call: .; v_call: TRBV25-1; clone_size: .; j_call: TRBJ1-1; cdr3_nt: TGTGCCAGCAGTGATGCGGGCGCCACTGACACTGAAGCTTTCTTT; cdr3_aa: CASSDAGATDTEAFF
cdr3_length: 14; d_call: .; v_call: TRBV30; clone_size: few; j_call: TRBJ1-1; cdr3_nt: TGTGCCTGGAGTCTAACAGCCATGAACACTGAAGCTTTCTTT; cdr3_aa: CAWSLTAMNTEAFF
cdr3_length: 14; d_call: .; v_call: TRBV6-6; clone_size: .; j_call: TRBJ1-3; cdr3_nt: TGTGCCAGCAGAAGAGGTTCCTCTGGAAACACCATATATTTT; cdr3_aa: CASRRGSSGNTIYF
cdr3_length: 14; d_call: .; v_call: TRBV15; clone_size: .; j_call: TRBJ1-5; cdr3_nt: TGTGCCACCAGCAGAGACTTTGGCAATCAGCCCCAGCATTTT; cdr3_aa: CATSRDFGNQPQHF
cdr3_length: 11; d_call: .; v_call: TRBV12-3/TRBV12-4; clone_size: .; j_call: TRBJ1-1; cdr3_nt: TGTGCCAGCAGCAACCGACTCCGAGCTTTCTTT; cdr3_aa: CASSNRLRAFF
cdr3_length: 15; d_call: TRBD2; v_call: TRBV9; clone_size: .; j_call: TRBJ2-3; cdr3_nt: TGTGCCAGCAGCGAGAGGGAGGGAGGGACAGATACGCAGTATTTT; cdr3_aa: CASSEREGGTDTQYF
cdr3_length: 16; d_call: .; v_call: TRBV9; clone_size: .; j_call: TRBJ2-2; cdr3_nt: TGTGCCAGCAGCGTAGGCAGGGGAACGGTGGCCGGGGAGCTGTTTTTT; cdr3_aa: CASSVGRGTVAGELFF
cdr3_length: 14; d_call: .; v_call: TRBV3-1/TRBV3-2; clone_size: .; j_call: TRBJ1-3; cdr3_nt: TGTGCCAGCAGCCACTCCTCGATCCGTTACACCATATATTTT; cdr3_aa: CASSHSSIRYTIYF
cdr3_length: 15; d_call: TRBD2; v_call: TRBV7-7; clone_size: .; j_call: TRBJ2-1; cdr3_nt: TGTGCCAGCAGCCCCATAGCGGGACTGATCAATGAGCAGTTCTTC; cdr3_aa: CASSPIAGLINEQFF
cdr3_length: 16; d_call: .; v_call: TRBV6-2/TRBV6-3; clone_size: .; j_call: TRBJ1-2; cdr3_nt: TGTGCCAGCAGCAACGCGGGGTGGAGGACTAACTATGGCTACACCTTC; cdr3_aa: CASSNAGWRTNYGYTF
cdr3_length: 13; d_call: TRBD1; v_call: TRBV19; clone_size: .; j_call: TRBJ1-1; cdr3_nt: TGTGCCAGTAGCCAGGGACAGGTCTCTGAAGCTTTCTTT; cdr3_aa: CASSQGQVSEAFF
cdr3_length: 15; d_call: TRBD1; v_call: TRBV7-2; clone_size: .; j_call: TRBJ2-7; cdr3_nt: TGTGCCAGCAGCTCCCATGGACAGGGGGCATACGAGCAGTACTTC; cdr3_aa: CASSSHGQGAYEQYF
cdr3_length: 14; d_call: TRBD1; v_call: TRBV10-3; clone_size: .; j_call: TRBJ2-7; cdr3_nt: TGTGCCATCAGAGGACAGGGGGTTCTCTACGAGCAGTACTTC; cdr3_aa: CAIRGQGVLYEQYF
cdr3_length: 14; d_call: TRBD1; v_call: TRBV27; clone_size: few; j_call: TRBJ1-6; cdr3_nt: TGTGCCAGCAGTCCAGGGACAGGGCGTTCACCCCTCCACTTT; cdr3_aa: CASSPGTGRSPLHF
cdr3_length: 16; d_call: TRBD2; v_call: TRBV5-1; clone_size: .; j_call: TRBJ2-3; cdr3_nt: TGCGCCAGCAGCTTGGACCAGCCGGGAGGGTTTGATACGCAGTATTTT; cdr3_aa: CASSLDQPGGFDTQYF
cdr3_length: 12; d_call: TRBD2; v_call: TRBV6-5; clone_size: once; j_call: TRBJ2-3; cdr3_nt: TGTGCCAGTGGCGGGGGGTCATATACGCAGTATTTT; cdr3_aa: CASGGGSYTQYF
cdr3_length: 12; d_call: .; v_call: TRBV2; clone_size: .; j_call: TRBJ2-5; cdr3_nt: TGTGCCAGCAGTGAAAGAGCGGCGACCCAGTACTTC; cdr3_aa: CASSERAATQYF
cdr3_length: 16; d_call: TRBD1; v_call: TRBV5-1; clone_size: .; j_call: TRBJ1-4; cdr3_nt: TGCGCCAGCAGATACTCCGGGACAGGGAATAATGAAAAACTGTTTTTT; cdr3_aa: CASRYSGTGNNEKLFF
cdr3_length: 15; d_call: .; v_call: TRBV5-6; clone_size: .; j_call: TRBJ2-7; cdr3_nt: TGTGCCAGCAGCTTTGTTTCGGGATTCACCTACGAGCAGTACTTC; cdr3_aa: CASSFVSGFTYEQYF
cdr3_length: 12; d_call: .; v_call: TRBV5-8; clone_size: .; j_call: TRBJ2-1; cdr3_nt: TGTGCCAGCAGCTTGCAGGCCAATGAGCAGTTCTTC; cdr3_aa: CASSLQANEQFF
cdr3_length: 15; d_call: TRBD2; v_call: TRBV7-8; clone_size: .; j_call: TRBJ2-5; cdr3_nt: TGTGCCACCCAGGGACTAGCGGGGGAGCAAGAGACCCAGTACTTC; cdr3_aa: CATQGLAGEQETQYF
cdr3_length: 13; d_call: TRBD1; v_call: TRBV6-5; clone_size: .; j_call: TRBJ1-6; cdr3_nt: TGTGCCAGCAGTTCCGGACAGGGTCCACCCCTCCACTTT; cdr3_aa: CASSSGQGPPLHF
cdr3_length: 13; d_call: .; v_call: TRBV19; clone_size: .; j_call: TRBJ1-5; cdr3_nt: TGTGCCAGTTCTGAGAGGGGGGATCAGCCCCAGCATTTT; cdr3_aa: CASSERGDQPQHF
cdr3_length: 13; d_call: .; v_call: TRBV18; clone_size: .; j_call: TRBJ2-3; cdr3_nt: TGTGCCAGCTCAAGAGCGGAGACAGATACGCAGTATTTT; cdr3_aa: CASSRAETDTQYF
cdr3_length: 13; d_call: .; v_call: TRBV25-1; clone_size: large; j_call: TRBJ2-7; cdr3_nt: TGTGCCAGCAGTCCGCGGATCATGTACGAGCAGTACTTC; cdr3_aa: CASSPRIMYEQYF
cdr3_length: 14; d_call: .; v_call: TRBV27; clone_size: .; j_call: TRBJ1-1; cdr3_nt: TGTGCCAGCAGGGTGGACAGTCTAGTAACTGAAGCTTTCTTT; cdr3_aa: CASRVDSLVTEAFF
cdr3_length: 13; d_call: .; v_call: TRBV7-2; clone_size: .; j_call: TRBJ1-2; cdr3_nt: TGTGCCAGCAGCTTATACAGGAACTATGGCTACACCTTC; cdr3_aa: CASSLYRNYGYTF
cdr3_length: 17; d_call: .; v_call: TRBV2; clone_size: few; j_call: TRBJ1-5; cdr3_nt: TGTGCCAGCAGCGGTACCGGGACAAGCTATAGCAATCAGCCCCAGCATTTT; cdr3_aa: CASSGTGTSYSNQPQHF
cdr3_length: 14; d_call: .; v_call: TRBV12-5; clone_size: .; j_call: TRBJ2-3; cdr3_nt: TGTGCTAGTGGTTTGGTGTGGGGGTCAGATACGCAGTATTTT; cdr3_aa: CASGLVWGSDTQYF
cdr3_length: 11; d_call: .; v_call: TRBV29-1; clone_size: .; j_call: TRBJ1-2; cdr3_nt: TGCAGCGCGACTAAGAACTATGGCTACACCTTC; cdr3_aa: CSATKNYGYTF
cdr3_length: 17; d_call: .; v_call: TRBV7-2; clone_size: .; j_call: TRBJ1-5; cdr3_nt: TGTGCCAGCAGCTTAGTTCCAGGGTTAAGGAGCAATCAGCCCCAGCATTTT; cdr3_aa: CASSLVPGLRSNQPQHF
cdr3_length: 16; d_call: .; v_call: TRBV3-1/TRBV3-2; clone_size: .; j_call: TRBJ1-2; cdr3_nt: TGTGCCAGCAGCCAAGGGGTCCGAGGATCCCCCTATGGCTACACCTTC; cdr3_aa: CASSQGVRGSPYGYTF
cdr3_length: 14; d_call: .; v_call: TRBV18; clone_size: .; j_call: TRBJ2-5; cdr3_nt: TGTGCCAGCTCACCAGAGACTGGTGGGGAGACCCAGTACTTC; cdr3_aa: CASSPETGGETQYF
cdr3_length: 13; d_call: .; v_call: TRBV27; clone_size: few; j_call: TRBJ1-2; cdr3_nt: TGTGCCAGCAGTCGAACCAGGGAGAAGCGCTACACCTTC; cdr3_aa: CASSRTREKRYTF
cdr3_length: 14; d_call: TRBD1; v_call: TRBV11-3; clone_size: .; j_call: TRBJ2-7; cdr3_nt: TGTGCCAGCAGCACCGGGACAGGGAAGCGGGAGCAGTACTTC; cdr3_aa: CASSTGTGKREQYF
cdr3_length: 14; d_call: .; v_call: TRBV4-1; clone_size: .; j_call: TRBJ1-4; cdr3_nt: TGCGCCAGCAGCCAAGAAAAAACAAGGGAAAAACTGTTTTTT; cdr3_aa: CASSQEKTREKLFF
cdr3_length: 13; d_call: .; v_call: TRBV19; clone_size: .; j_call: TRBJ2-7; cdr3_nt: TGTGCCAGTAGTATAGCGGGAGCAGACGAGCAGTACTTC; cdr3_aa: CASSIAGADEQYF
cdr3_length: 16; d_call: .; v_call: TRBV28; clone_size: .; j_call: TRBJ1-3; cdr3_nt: TGTGCCAGCAGTTTATCCAGCGGGATCTCTGGAAACACCATATATTTT; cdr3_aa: CASSLSSGISGNTIYF
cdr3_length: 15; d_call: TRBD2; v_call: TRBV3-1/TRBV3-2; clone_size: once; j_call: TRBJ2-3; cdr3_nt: TGTGCCAGCAGCCCCAATTTAGCGGGAACAGATACGCAGTATTTT; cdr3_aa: CASSPNLAGTDTQYF
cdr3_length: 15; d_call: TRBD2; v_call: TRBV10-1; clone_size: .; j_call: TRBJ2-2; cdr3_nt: TGCGCCAGCAGAGCGGGGGGCATGGACACCGGGGAGCTGTTTTTT; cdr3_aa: CASRAGGMDTGELFF
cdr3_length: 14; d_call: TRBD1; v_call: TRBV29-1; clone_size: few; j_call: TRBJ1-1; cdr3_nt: TGCAGCGTTGCCCGACAGGGGATGAACACTGAAGCTTTCTTT; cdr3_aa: CSVARQGMNTEAFF
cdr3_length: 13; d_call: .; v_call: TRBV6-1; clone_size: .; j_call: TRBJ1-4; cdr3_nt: TGTGCCAGCAGTGAATTAAAGGCTGAAAAACTGTTTTTT; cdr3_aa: CASSELKAEKLFF
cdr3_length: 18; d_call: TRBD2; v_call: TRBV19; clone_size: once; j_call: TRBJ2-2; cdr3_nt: TGTGCCAGTAGTACAGGACTAGCGGGAAGGAGGAACACCGGGGAGCTGTTTTTT; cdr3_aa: CASSTGLAGRRNTGELFF
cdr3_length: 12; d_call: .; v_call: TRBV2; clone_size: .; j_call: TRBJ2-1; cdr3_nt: TGTGCCAGCACTAGCGGAGGGGGTGAGCAGTTCTTC; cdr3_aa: CASTSGGGEQFF
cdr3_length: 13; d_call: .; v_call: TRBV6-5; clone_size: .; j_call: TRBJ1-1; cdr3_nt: TGTGCCAGCAGTTACAGGGTTGGCACTGAAGCTTTCTTT; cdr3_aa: CASSYRVGTEAFF
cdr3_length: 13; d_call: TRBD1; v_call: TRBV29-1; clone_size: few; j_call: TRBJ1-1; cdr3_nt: TGCAGCGGCACAGGGGACGGTGGGACTGAAGCTTTCTTT; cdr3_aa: CSGTGDGGTEAFF
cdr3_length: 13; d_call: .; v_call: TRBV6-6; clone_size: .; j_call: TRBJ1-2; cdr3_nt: TGTGCCAGCAGTTCGCAGGTTAACTATGGCTACACCTTC; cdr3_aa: CASSSQVNYGYTF
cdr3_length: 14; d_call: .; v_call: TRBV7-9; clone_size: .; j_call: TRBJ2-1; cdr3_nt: TGTGCCAGCAGCTTAGGCGGGACAAACGGAGTGCCGTTCTTC; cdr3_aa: CASSLGGTNGVPFF
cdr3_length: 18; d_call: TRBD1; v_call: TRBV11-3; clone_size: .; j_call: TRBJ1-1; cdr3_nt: TGTGCCAGCAGCTTAGATCTTCCTTTCGGGACAGAGAACACTGAAGCTTTCTTT; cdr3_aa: CASSLDLPFGTENTEAFF
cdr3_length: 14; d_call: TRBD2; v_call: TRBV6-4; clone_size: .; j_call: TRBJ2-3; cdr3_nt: TGTGCCAGCAGCTTGGGGACTAGAAGTGATACGCAGTATTTT; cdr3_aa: CASSLGTRSDTQYF